This entry lists 9 T cell receptor beta chains sequenced from one sample in a study of T cells in Graves' hyperthyroidism and ophthalmopathy. RNA transcripts yielded amplified TCR beta CDR3 regions. The HTBI set primed first-round TCR CDR3 RT-PCR. MiXCR, run by TCRdb on the multiplex PCR reads, gives a single entry per CDR3 protein. The table lists 500,000 to 800,000 distinct CDR3 sequences, just under 45% of them singletons. The sample consisted of peripheral blood or thyroid tissue (not recorded which). The receptors were sampled from an adult man with Graves' disease, either hyperthyroidism or ophthalmopathy (not recorded which).

This clonotype occurred many times. The chain couples TRBV6-6 to TRBJ1-1; the D gene is possibly TRBD1 (5 bases). The CDR3 has 13 residues. CDR1 and CDR2 from the germline V gene are MNHNY and SVGAGI (reference sequence). The V end lost 5 bases, the J end lost 2 bases, and 9 bases lay between the germline ends. Written as DNA, the CDR3 is TGTGCCAGCAGTGTACAGGCTAACACTGAAGCTTTCTTT. This encodes CASSVQANTEAFF.

The J gene is TRBJ1-2, the V gene TRBV7-3; D is perhaps TRBD1 (5 bases). V was trimmed by 3 bases and J by 4 bases, leaving 15 bases between them. The CDR3 is 15 amino acids. In germline, CDR1 is SGHTA, CDR2 FQGTGA. Written as DNA, the CDR3 is TGTGCCAGCAGCTTGGCCGGGGGTAGAACCTATGGCTACACCTTC. Residues: CASSLAGGRTYGYTF. Full variable domain (missing parts from reference TRBV7-3 and TRBJ1-2): GAGVSQTPSNKVTEKGKYVELRCDPISGHTALYWYRQSLGQGPEFLIYFQGTGAADDSGLPNDRFFAVRPEGSVSTLKIQRTERGDSAVYLCASSLAGGRTYGYTFGSGTRLTVV.

This clonotype was seen a few times. The rearrangement uses TRBV2 and TRBJ1-1; D is ambiguous. V shed 4 bases and J shed 4 bases, with 10 bases lying between them. The CDR3 extends over 13 amino acids. The germline V gene encodes CDR1 SNHLY and CDR2 FYNNEI. For the CDR3, the DNA is TGTGCCAGCAGTGGGACCCTCACCACTGAAGCTTTCTTT. Translating gives CASSGTLTTEAFF.

The chain couples TRBV29-1 to TRBJ1-1; 8 bases map to TRBD1. This CDR3 is built from 14 residues. Germline-derived CDR1 and CDR2 are SQVTM and ANQGSEA. The V gene end was trimmed by 7 bases and the J gene end by 3 bases; junction bases not matched to a gene: 10. The CDR3 is CSAWTGSRDTEAFF. The CDR3, as DNA: TGCAGCGCCTGGACAGGGTCTAGAGACACTGAAGCTTTCTTT. The variable domain in full, with the rest retrieved from reference TRBV29-1 and TRBJ1-1, is SAVISQKPSRDICQRGTSLTIQCQVDSQVTMMFWYRQQPGQSLTLIATANQGSEATYESGFVIDKFPISRPNLTFSTLTVSNMSPEDSSIYLCSAWTGSRDTEAFFGQGTRLTVV.

The rearrangement uses TRBV7-2 and TRBJ1-4; unclear D gene. Germline CDR1 SGHTA, CDR2 FQGNSA. V shed 5 bases and J shed 6 bases, with 19 bases lying between them. CDR3 size: 16 residues. CDR3 residues: CASSQPSDTIDEKLFF. The CDR3 nucleotides read TGTGCCAGCAGCCAACCTTCAGATACTATTGATGAAAAACTGTTTTTT.

The chain couples TRBV20-1 to TRBJ1-1; perhaps TRBD1 as D (5 bases). In germline, CDR1 is DFQATT, CDR2 SNEGSKA (reference sequence). The CDR3 covers 13 residues. The DNA of the CDR3 is TGCAGCTTGGATCAGGGAAGAGGCACTGAAGCTTTCTTT. This gives the protein CSLDQGRGTEAFF.

CDR3 region: CASSDRDRVEKLFF. CDR3 nucleotide sequence: TGTGCCAGCAGTGACCGGGACAGAGTCGAGAAACTGTTTTTT. This chain links TRBV6-5 with TRBJ1-4; 7 bases map to TRBD1. The germline gives CDR1 MNHEY, CDR2 SVGAGI. The CDR3 loop spans 14 amino acids. The ends lost 5 bases at V and 11 bases at J; junction bases unmatched: 11.

The chain combines TRBV6-5 with TRBJ2-5, with a possible D match to TRBD1 (6 bases). V was trimmed by 4 bases and J by 9 bases, leaving 12 bases between them. The CDR3 consists of 12 residues. The germline V gene encodes CDR1 MNHEY and CDR2 SVGAGI. CDR3 residues: CASSSPRGAQYF. The CDR3 DNA sequence: TGTGCCAGCAGTTCCCCCAGGGGCGCCCAGTACTTC.

On this clonotype: Mismatch with germline at one junction end may stem from a read error. V and J are TRBV5-4 and TRBJ1-2, with 9 bases aligning to TRBD1. Germline-derived CDR1 and CDR2 are SGHNT and YYREEE (reference sequence). The CDR3 runs to 15 residues. The CDR3 coding sequence is TGCGCCAGCAGCAGGGAACAGGGGGCCGACTATGGCTACACCTTC. Amino acid sequence: CASSREQGADYGYTF. The variable domain in full, with the rest retrieved from reference TRBV5-4 and TRBJ1-2, is ETGVTQSPTHLIKTRGQQVTLRCSSQSGHNTVSWYQQALGQGPQFIFQYYREEENGRGNFPPRFSGLQFPNYSSELNVNALELDDSALYLCASSREQGADYGYTFGSGTRLTVV.